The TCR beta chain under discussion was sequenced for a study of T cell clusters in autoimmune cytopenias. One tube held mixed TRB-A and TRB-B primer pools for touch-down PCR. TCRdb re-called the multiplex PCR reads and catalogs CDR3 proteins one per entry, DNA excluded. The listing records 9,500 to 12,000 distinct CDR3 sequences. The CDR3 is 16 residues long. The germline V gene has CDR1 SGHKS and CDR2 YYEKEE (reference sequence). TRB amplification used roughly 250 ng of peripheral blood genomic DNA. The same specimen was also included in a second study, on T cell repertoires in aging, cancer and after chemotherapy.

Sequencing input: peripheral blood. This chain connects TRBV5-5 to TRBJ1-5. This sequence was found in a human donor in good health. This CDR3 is CASSLGYTFGQQPQHF. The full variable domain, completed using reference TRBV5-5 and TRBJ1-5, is DAGVTQSPTHLIKTRGQQVTLRCSPISGHKSVSWYQQVLGQGPQFIFQYYEKEERGRGNFPDRFSARQFPNYSSELNVNALLLGDSALYLCASSLGYTFGQQPQHFGDGTRLSIL.